Detailed here is one TCR beta chain. It has no known antigen specificity. No much larger clone is present one base from it, and per-base qualities are unavailable. This record belongs to a study of neurological immune-mediated disorders (dated 2019 in TCRdb). For the study in its entirety: Using UMI-based sequencing, the study compared peripheral blood TCR-beta repertoires from patients with HTLV-I-associated myelopathy (HAM/TSP), patients with multiple sclerosis, and healthy controls. The cohort included some 70 subjects: 14 with HAM/TSP, approximately 35 with multiple sclerosis, and approximately 20 healthy controls. Longitudinal samples, technical triplicates and paired sorted CD4+ and CD8+ T-cell subsets, alongside PBMC samples, were included among the approximately 110 TCR-beta libraries.

Based on the germline V gene, the CDR1 and CDR2 sequences are SGHRS and YFSETQ. V gives up 0 bases and J gives up 4 bases, and the segment between their germline ends measures 9 bases. Including cysteine and phenylalanine, the CDR3 has 14 amino acids. Only the CDR3 DNA stays, 42 bases, in frame from base 1. cDNA synthesis used template-switch 5'RACE with a primer carrying a 10-nucleotide random unique molecular identifier tagging each TCR transcript. Each sequencing run produced over 190 million TCR-beta sequences covering 15-18 subjects. Total RNA was extracted with the RNeasy kit. The KAPA Real-time Library Amplification kit was used to amplify TCR-beta VDJ regions with primers targeting the TCR constant region and the 5'RACE anchor. Sample indexes and Illumina adaptors were added in a first PCR, after which library yield was increased in a second PCR. After purification with Ampure beads, the TCR product of roughly 650 bp was size-selected on a 2% E-gel SizeSelection system. Before pooling, library quality was assessed on a Bioanalyzer, concentration was determined with Qubit, and library quantification was performed with the Kapa Library Quantification kit. Libraries were sequenced paired-end 2 x 150 bp on an Illumina HiSeq 2500. To increase sequence diversity, about 24-32% phiX was spiked into each library pool. The original methods were these. The UMI-based MiGEC pipeline processed quality-filtered reads and removed over 80% of raw TCR sequences during error correction. IMGT germline references were used for alignment of VDJ genes, and clonotypes were defined by a unique CDR3 amino acid sequence together with V-J genes. Clonal expansion, Shannon diversity and CDR3 relatedness were evaluated with VDJtools (CalcPairwiseDistances, ClusterSamples), while phylogenetic trees were built in CLCbio workbench. Expanded clones were defined as having at least 8 unique UMIs, based on coefficient-of-variation modelling across technical triplicates. The public reads were quality trimmed at Q25 with fastp and then assembled into clones with MiXCR by TCRdb, keeping productive beta chains. Rows with a matching CDR3 protein are joined into one entry that keeps the most common DNA and genes. The V and J calls and clone size are TCRdb's, not the authors'. The sample yields about 41,000 distinct CDR3 sequences; roughly 13% were counted once. The ten largest clones capture roughly 1.2% of the sample.

Results the study describes overall, beyond this receptor: TCR clonal expansion was greatest in HAM/TSP patients and smallest in MS patients, who ranked below even healthy controls. Across subjects, expanded clones never shared an identical CDR3 amino acid sequence, which suggests that the TCR-beta repertoires in every group were private.

The healthy controls were volunteers from blood banks in Maryland, USA. Unsorted PBMC libraries were generated from 2 million PBMCs stored in RNAlater at -80 °C until RNA extraction. Peripheral blood underwent Ficoll-Hypaque density gradient centrifugation to isolate PBMCs, which were then cryopreserved in liquid nitrogen. The V and J genes are TRBV5-1 and TRBJ2-3; 6 matching bases give a weak D call of TRBD2. The sequencing sample was made of PBMCs. This TCR was recovered from a female donor in good health. The base sequence is TGCGCCAGCAGCTTGGGGAGGGTCGCAGATACGCAGTATTTT. This yields the protein CASSLGRVADTQYF. With the rest looked up from the reference TRBV5-1 and TRBJ2-3 genes rather than sequenced, the full variable domain is KAGVTQTPRYLIKTRGQQVTLSCSPISGHRSVSWYQQTPGQGLQFLFEYFSETQRNKGNFPGRFSGRQFSNSRSEMNVSTLELGDSALYLCASSLGRVADTQYFGPGTRLTVL.